These 17 T cell receptor beta chains were all obtained from the same sample, sequenced in a study of immune evolution from preneoplasia to lung adenocarcinoma. Sequencing used immunoSEQ multiplex PCR; TCRdb keeps in-frame clones, though not all of them. The data hold some 1,200 clones, with over 75% observed a single time. The specimen was FFPE adjacent normal lung tissue. The receptors stem from a person between 55 and 70 years old with lung adenocarcinoma.

The V gene is TRBV9, the J gene TRBJ2-3; no clear D. CDR1 is SGDLS and CDR2 is YYNGEE in the germline V gene. This CDR3 is built from 13 residues. The V gene lost 4 bases and the J gene lost 5 bases, with 11 bases spanning the gap. The chain's CDR3 is CASSPGTGDTQYF. Written as DNA, the CDR3 is TGTGCCAGCAGCCCCGGCACCGGAGATACGCAGTATTTT.

The rearrangement links TRBV18 to TRBJ2-3; 7 bases line up with TRBD1. The junction had 9 bases not matched to a gene; V was cut back by 3 bases and J by 0 bases. The CDR3 has 17 amino acids. Per germline, CDR1 KGHSH and CDR2 LQKENI. The CDR3 nucleotides read TGTGCCAGCTCACCCTTGACAGGGCCTACTAGCACAGATACGCAGTATTTT. It is translated as CASSPLTGPTSTDTQYF.

V and J are TRBV11-3 and TRBJ2-1; 8 nucleotides align to TRBD1. This CDR3 is 15 amino acids long. V was pared by 4 bases and J by 5 bases, with 7 bases of the junction left unmatched. CDR1 SGHNT and CDR2 YENEEA come from the germline V gene. The CDR3 is CASSSQGADNNEQFF. CDR3 bases: TGTGCCAGCAGCTCTCAGGGGGCGGATAACAATGAGCAGTTCTTC.

This clone was counted between two and nine times. The chain links TRBV30 to TRBJ1-1, with TRBD1 identical over 7 bases. Germline CDR1 and CDR2: GTSNPN and SVGIG (reference sequence). V shed 2 bases and J 1 base; nucleotides not matched to a gene: 4. The CDR3 has 14 residues. The CDR3 sequence is CAWSQGVQNTEAFF. The CDR3, as DNA: TGTGCCTGGAGTCAGGGGGTACAGAACACTGAAGCTTTCTTT.

The chain carries TRBV4-1 and TRBJ2-5; D unclear. The CDR3 has 14 residues. V lost 0 bases and J 7 bases, leaving 12 bases between the germline ends. Germline loops: CDR1 MGHRA, CDR2 YSYEKL. DNA of the CDR3: TGCGCCAGCAGCCAAGATGGGCCGACGGGGACCCAGTACTTC. Protein sequence: CASSQDGPTGTQYF.

In this sample, this clone turned up a few times. The rearrangement joins TRBV7-3 to TRBJ2-2; D call uncertain. Germline CDR1 is SGHTA and CDR2 is FQGTGA. V lost 7 bases and J lost 4, with 16 bases in between. This CDR3 has 15 residues. As DNA, the CDR3 is TGTGCCAGCACCTACGGTGGTGTGGGCACCGGGGAGCTGTTTTTT. Translating gives CASTYGGVGTGELFF.

The genes are TRBV12-5 and TRBJ2-5; 7 bases are shared with TRBD1. This CDR3 spans 15 amino acids. Germline trimming cut 6 bases from V and 2 bases from J; bases unmatched to any gene: 9. CDR1 and CDR2 from the germline V gene are LGHNT and FRNRAP. This chain's CDR3 is CASGKGTARQETQYF. The CDR3 DNA reads as TGTGCTAGTGGGAAAGGGACAGCGAGACAAGAGACCCAGTACTTC.

V and J are TRBV6-1 and TRBJ1-2; D is uncertain. There are 14 residues in the CDR3. Germline V gene lookup returns CDR1 MNHNS and CDR2 SASEGT. Between the trimmed V and J ends, which lost 1 base and 8 bases, there was a span of 14 bases. CDR3 in amino acids: CASSEGINPKGYTF. In nucleotides, the CDR3 is TGTGCCAGCAGTGAAGGGATCAACCCGAAAGGCTACACCTTC.

The chain joins TRBV27 to TRBJ1-6; TRBD1 is a possible D gene (5 bases). The germline gives CDR1 MNHEY, CDR2 SMNVEV (reference sequence). Between the trimmed V and J ends, which lost 3 bases and 7 bases, there was a span of 16 bases. There are 16 residues in the CDR3. CDR3 DNA sequence: TGTGCCAGCAGTTTTCAAGGGGAACTATGGAATTCACCCCTCCACTTT. It encodes CASSFQGELWNSPLHF.

The CDR3 reads CASSLQGSYNSPLHF. CDR3 bases: TGTGCCAGCAGCTTACAGGGCTCCTATAATTCACCCCTCCACTTT. This sequence joins TRBV5-4 and TRBJ1-6, with D perhaps TRBD1 (6 bases). Germline loops: CDR1 SGHNT, CDR2 YYREEE (reference sequence). This CDR3 has 15 amino acids. Trimming cost V 2 bases and J 0 bases, with 6 bases left between them. Looking up the rest from reference TRBV5-4 and TRBJ1-6 gives the full variable domain: ETGVTQSPTHLIKTRGQQVTLRCSSQSGHNTVSWYQQALGQGPQFIFQYYREEENGRGNFPPRFSGLQFPNYSSELNVNALELDDSALYLCASSLQGSYNSPLHFGNGTRLTVT.

This chain uses TRBV6-4 with TRBJ2-1; D may be TRBD1 or TRBD2 (5 bases each). V lost 4 bases, J lost 5 bases, and 12 bases lay in between. The CDR3 loop spans 14 amino acids. In germline, CDR1 is MRHNA, CDR2 SNTAGT. In DNA, the CDR3 is TGTGCCAGCAGTGGCCCGGGGCTGCACAATGAGCAGTTCTTC. Translating it yields CASSGPGLHNEQFF.

The chain combines TRBV7-2 with TRBJ2-1; 10 bases fit TRBD2. The CDR3 has 14 amino acids. V trimming: 6 bases; J trimming: 9 bases; junction bases outside the gene matches: 8. Germline CDR1 and CDR2: SGHTA and FQGNSA. Here the CDR3 reads CASRFSGGWTEQFF. The CDR3 region has the DNA TGTGCCAGCAGGTTTAGCGGGGGGTGGACTGAGCAGTTCTTC.

CDR3 DNA sequence: TGTGCCTGGACAACTAGCGGGGGGCCAGCCCGGCAGTTCTTC. Translation: CAWTTSGGPARQFF. V usage is TRBV30 and J usage is TRBJ2-1; 12 nucleotides match TRBD2. CDR1 is GTSNPN, CDR2 SVGIG, per germline (reference sequence). The CDR3 has 14 residues. Trimming cost V 4 bases and J 12 bases; bases outside gene matches: 10.

This chain joins TRBV10-3 and TRBJ1-2, with 7 positions matching TRBD1. The V gene end was trimmed by 7 bases and the J gene end by 10 bases; junction bases not matched to a gene: 18. The CDR3 is made up of 15 amino acids. Germline CDR1 and CDR2: ENHRY and SYGVKD. The CDR3 reads CAITARDSSSSPYTF. The CDR3 DNA is TGTGCCATCACCGCCCGGGACAGTAGCTCTTCTCCCTACACCTTC.

This clone was picked up one time. This sequence joins TRBV18 and TRBJ1-2; TRBD1 is a possible D gene (6 bases). The germline gives CDR1 KGHSH, CDR2 LQKENI. V was shortened by 2 bases and J by 4 bases, with 11 bases between the two germline ends. This CDR3 comprises 14 residues. In DNA, the CDR3 is TGTGCCAGCTCACCAAGACAGGACAGCTATGGCTACACCTTC. Translation: CASSPRQDSYGYTF.

The chain combines TRBV6-1 with TRBJ2-3; a weak D match, TRBD2 (6 bases). CDR1 MNHNS and CDR2 SASEGT come from the germline V gene. V lost 4 bases and J lost 0, with 11 bases in between. The CDR3 extends over 15 amino acids. The CDR3 here is CASSGSGWSTDTQYF. The CDR3 DNA sequence: TGTGCCAGCAGTGGTAGCGGATGGAGCACAGATACGCAGTATTTT.

The V and J genes are TRBV7-2 and TRBJ2-6; 7 nucleotides align to TRBD2. After removal of 0 bases from V and 0 bases from J, the junction contained 8 bases not matched to a gene. Germline V gene data show CDR1 as SGHTA and CDR2 as FQGNSA. CDR3 size: 19 residues. CDR3 DNA sequence: TGTGCCAGCAGCTTAGCGGGAGGGCCTCAATACTCTGGGGCCAACGTCCTGACTTTC. Protein: CASSLAGGPQYSGANVLTF. The variable domain in full, completed from reference TRBV7-2 and TRBJ2-6, reads GAGVSQSPSNKVTEKGKDVELRCDPISGHTALYWYRQSLGQGLEFLIYFQGNSAPDKSGLPSDRFSAERTGGSVSTLTIQRTQQEDSAVYLCASSLAGGPQYSGANVLTFGAGSRLTVL.